A selection of T cell receptor beta chains follows, all from one sample in a study of blood T cell repertoires in COVID-19. TCRdb's table, derived via immunoSEQ multiplex PCR, lists solely in-frame clones and lacks some. Found here are fewer than 200,000 clones, 85% to 90% of them singletons; the top ten hold less than 25%. Material: peripheral blood. The receptor source for this set is a man in his 70s with active or convalescent COVID-19. CDR3s include the opening cysteine and the closing phenylalanine or tryptophan. Each record gives: clone size, D gene, J gene, V gene, CDR3 DNA, CDR3 protein. A D gene is named only where the DNA matches it firmly. Not all rows give a size; the values are once, few, many and, for expanded clones, a class.

clone size: .
D gene: TRBD1
J gene: TRBJ1-1
V gene: TRBV9
CDR3 DNA: TGTGCCAGCAGCGTGGGACAGCGTGAAGCTTTCTTT
CDR3 protein: CASSVGQREAFF

clone size: few
D gene: .
J gene: TRBJ1-4
V gene: TRBV29-1
CDR3 DNA: TGCAGCGCCTATCGGGGGGATGAAAAACTGTTTTTT
CDR3 protein: CSAYRGDEKLFF

clone size: once
D gene: .
J gene: TRBJ2-1
V gene: TRBV7-9
CDR3 DNA: TGTGCCAGCAGCCCCCGACAGGCCGCCTACAATGAGCAGTTCTTC
CDR3 protein: CASSPRQAAYNEQFF

clone size: .
D gene: TRBD1
J gene: TRBJ1-2
V gene: TRBV7-9
CDR3 DNA: TGTGCCAGCAGCTTATGGGCCCTGGGACAGGGGGCTGGCTACACCTTC
CDR3 protein: CASSLWALGQGAGYTF

clone size: .
D gene: TRBD1
J gene: TRBJ2-1
V gene: TRBV19
CDR3 DNA: TGTGCCAGTAGCCTCCGGGACAGGGGACCCAATGAGCAGTTCTTC
CDR3 protein: CASSLRDRGPNEQFF

clone size: .
D gene: .
J gene: TRBJ2-7
V gene: TRBV28
CDR3 DNA: TGTGCCAGCATCTCGCCCCCTGGAGGGACCTACGAGCAGTACTTC
CDR3 protein: CASISPPGGTYEQYF

clone size: .
D gene: .
J gene: TRBJ2-4
V gene: TRBV30
CDR3 DNA: TGCGGGGTTTTAGCCAAAAACATTCAGTACTTC
CDR3 protein: CGVLAKNIQYF

clone size: .
D gene: .
J gene: TRBJ1-5
V gene: TRBV28
CDR3 DNA: TGTGCCAGCAGTTCCCGGTCGGGAGGCTCCCAGCCCCAGCATTTT
CDR3 protein: CASSSRSGGSQPQHF

clone size: .
D gene: TRBD2
J gene: TRBJ2-1
V gene: TRBV27
CDR3 DNA: TGTGCCAGCCGTCGAAGCCGCGGGACTAGTTCCCATGAGCAGTTCTTC
CDR3 protein: CASRRSRGTSSHEQFF

clone size: .
D gene: .
J gene: TRBJ2-1
V gene: TRBV12-3/TRBV12-4
CDR3 DNA: TGTGCCAGCAGTCTCCTCCGGAATGAGCAGTTCTTC
CDR3 protein: CASSLLRNEQFF

clone size: .
D gene: TRBD1
J gene: TRBJ1-5
V gene: TRBV4-3
CDR3 DNA: TGCGCCAGCAGCCAAGGTGTCGCCAGGGGGGAACAGCCCCAGCATTTT
CDR3 protein: CASSQGVARGEQPQHF

clone size: .
D gene: .
J gene: TRBJ2-3
V gene: TRBV18
CDR3 DNA: TGTGCCAGCTCACTACTGACTCGCGGGGGCCCCGCGGGGCCAGATACGCAGTATTTT
CDR3 protein: CASSLLTRGGPAGPDTQYF

clone size: .
D gene: .
J gene: TRBJ1-3
V gene: TRBV7-9
CDR3 DNA: TGTGCCAGCAGCTTAGCCCGGCGGTCCCTTGGAAACACCATATATTTT
CDR3 protein: CASSLARRSLGNTIYF

clone size: .
D gene: TRBD1
J gene: TRBJ1-1
V gene: TRBV3-1/TRBV3-2
CDR3 DNA: TGTGCCAGCAGCCGGAACAGGGGTCTCACTGAAGCTTTCTTT
CDR3 protein: CASSRNRGLTEAFF

clone size: .
D gene: TRBD1
J gene: TRBJ1-2
V gene: TRBV7-9
CDR3 DNA: TGTGCCAGCAGCCCAAGGGGGCAGGGGCCCTATGGCTACACCTTC
CDR3 protein: CASSPRGQGPYGYTF

clone size: .
D gene: .
J gene: TRBJ2-5
V gene: TRBV5-1
CDR3 DNA: TGCGCCAGCAGCTTGGTACTACAAGAGACCCAGTACTTC
CDR3 protein: CASSLVLQETQYF

clone size: .
D gene: TRBD1
J gene: TRBJ1-2
V gene: TRBV7-2
CDR3 DNA: TGTGCCAGCAGCCCGGACAGGGCCTATGGCTACACCTTC
CDR3 protein: CASSPDRAYGYTF

clone size: .
D gene: .
J gene: TRBJ2-1
V gene: TRBV6-2/TRBV6-3
CDR3 DNA: TGTGCCAGCAGTACCCAGCGGACCGCCTACAATGAGCAGTTCTTC
CDR3 protein: CASSTQRTAYNEQFF

clone size: .
D gene: .
J gene: TRBJ1-4
V gene: TRBV18
CDR3 DNA: TGTGCCAGCTCACCCGGGAGGGATGAAAAACTGTTTTTT
CDR3 protein: CASSPGRDEKLFF

clone size: .
D gene: TRBD2
J gene: TRBJ2-3
V gene: TRBV10-3
CDR3 DNA: TGTGCCATCAGTGAGGGGCTAGCGGGGAGCACAGATACGCAGTATTTT
CDR3 protein: CAISEGLAGSTDTQYF